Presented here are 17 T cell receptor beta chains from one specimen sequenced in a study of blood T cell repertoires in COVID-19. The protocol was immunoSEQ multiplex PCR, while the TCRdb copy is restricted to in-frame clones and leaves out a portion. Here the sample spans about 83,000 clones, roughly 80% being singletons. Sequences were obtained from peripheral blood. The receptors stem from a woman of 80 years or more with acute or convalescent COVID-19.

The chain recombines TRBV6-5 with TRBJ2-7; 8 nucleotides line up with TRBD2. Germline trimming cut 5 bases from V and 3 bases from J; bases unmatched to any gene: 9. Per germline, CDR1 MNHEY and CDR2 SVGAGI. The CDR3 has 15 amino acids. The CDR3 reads CASSPGGGWGYEQYF. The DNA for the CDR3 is TGTGCCAGCAGTCCCGGGGGGGGTTGGGGCTACGAGCAGTACTTC.

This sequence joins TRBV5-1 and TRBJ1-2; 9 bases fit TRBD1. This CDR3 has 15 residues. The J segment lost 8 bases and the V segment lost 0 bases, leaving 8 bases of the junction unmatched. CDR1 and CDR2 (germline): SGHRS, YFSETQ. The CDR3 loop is CASSLEPQGAGGYTF. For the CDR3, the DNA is TGCGCCAGCAGCTTGGAACCACAGGGGGCGGGAGGCTACACCTTC.

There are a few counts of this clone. The CDR3 DNA follows: TGTGCCAGTAACCTCAGACAGGGTGTTGCCTATGGCTACACCTTC. Protein: CASNLRQGVAYGYTF. The chain is built from TRBV19 and TRBJ1-2; the match to TRBD1 covers 7 bases. The germline V gene has CDR1 LNHDA and CDR2 SQIVND (reference sequence). The CDR3 loop spans 15 amino acids. The ends lost 7 bases at V and 4 bases at J; junction bases unmatched: 12.

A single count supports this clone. CDR3 bases: TGTGCCACAGCCGGGACAGTACAAGAGACCCAGTACTTC. Translation gives CATAGTVQETQYF. The V call is TRBV6-6, the J call TRBJ2-5; 7 nucleotides line up with TRBD1. The CDR3 has 13 residues. Germline CDR1 MNHNY, CDR2 SVGAGI (reference sequence). The J segment lost 2 bases and the V segment lost 10 bases, leaving 7 bases of the junction unmatched.

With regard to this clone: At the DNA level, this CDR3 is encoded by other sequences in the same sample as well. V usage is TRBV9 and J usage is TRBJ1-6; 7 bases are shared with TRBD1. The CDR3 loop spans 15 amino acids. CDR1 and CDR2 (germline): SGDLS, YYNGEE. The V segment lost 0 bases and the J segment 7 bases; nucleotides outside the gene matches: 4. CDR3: CASSVGQGGNSPLHF. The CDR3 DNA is TGTGCCAGCAGCGTAGGTCAGGGGGGAAATTCACCCCTCCACTTT.

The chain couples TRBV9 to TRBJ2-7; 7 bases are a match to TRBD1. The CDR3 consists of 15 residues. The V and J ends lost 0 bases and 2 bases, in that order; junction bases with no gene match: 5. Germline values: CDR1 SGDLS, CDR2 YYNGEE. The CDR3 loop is CASSVATGHPYEQYF. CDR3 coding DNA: TGTGCCAGCAGCGTAGCGACAGGGCACCCCTACGAGCAGTACTTC.

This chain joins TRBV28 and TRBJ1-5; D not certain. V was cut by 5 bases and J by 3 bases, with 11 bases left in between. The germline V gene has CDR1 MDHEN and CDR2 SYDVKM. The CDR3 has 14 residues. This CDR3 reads CASSPQRNNQPQHF. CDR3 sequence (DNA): TGTGCCAGCAGTCCCCAGCGGAACAATCAGCCCCAGCATTTT.

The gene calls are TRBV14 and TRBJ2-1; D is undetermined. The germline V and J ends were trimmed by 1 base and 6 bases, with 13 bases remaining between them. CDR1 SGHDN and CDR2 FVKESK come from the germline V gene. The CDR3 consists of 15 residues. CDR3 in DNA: TGTGCCAGCAGCCAAGTACGTCCCACTTCCAATGAGCAGTTCTTC. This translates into CASSQVRPTSNEQFF.

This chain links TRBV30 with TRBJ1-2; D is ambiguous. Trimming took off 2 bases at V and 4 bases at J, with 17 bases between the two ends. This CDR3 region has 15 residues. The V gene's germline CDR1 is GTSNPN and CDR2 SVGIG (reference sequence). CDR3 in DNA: TGTGCCTGGAGTCCGACCGCCCGGCGGGGCTATGGCTACACCTTC. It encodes CAWSPTARRGYGYTF.

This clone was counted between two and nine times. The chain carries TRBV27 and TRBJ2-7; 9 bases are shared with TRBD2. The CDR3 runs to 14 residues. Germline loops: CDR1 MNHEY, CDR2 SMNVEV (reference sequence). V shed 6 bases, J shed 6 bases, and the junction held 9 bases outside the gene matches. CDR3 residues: CASRVAGEGAEQYF. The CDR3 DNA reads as TGTGCCAGCAGGGTAGCGGGGGAGGGGGCCGAGCAGTACTTC.

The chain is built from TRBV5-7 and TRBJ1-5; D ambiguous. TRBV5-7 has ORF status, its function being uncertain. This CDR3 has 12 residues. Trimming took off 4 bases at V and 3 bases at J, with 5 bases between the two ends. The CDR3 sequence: CASSEDNQPQHF. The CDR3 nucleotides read TGTGCCAGCAGCGAGGACAATCAGCCCCAGCATTTT.

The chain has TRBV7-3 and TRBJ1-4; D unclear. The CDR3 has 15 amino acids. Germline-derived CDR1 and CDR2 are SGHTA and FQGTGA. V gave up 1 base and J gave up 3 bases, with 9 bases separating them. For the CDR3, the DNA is TGTGCCAGCAGCTTAAGAGGAGGCCCTAATGAAAAACTGTTTTTT. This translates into CASSLRGGPNEKLFF.

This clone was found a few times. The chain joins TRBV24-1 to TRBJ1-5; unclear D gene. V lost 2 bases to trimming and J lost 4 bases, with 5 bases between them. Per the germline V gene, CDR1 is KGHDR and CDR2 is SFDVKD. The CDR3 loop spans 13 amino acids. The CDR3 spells CATSDSQNQPQHF. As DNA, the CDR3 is TGTGCCACCAGTGATTCCCAGAATCAGCCCCAGCATTTT.

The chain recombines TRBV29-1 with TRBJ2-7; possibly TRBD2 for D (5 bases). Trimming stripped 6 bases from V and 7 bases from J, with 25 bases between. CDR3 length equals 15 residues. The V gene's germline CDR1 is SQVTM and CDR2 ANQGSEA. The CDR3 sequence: CSVRGGLAWLEEQYF. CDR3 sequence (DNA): TGCAGCGTCCGGGGTGGGCTTGCTTGGCTTGAGGAGCAGTACTTC.

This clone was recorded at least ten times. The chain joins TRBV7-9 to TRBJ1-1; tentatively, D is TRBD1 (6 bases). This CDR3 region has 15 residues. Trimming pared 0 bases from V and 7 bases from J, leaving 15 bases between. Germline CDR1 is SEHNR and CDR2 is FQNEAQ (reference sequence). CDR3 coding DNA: TGTGCCAGCAGCTTAGCAACCGGGACATCAGTTGAAGCTTTCTTT. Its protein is CASSLATGTSVEAFF.

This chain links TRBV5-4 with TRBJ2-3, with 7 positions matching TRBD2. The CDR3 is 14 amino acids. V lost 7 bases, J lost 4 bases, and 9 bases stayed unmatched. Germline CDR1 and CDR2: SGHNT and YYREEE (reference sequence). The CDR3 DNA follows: TGTGCCAGCGCCCCCGGGGGGTTATCAGATACGCAGTATTTT. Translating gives CASAPGGLSDTQYF.

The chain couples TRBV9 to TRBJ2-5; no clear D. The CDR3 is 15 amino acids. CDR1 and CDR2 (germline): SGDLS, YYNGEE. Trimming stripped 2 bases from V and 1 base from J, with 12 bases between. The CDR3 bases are TGTGCCAGCAGCGTGAGCCCCGGTACCCAAGAGACCCAGTACTTC. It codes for CASSVSPGTQETQYF.